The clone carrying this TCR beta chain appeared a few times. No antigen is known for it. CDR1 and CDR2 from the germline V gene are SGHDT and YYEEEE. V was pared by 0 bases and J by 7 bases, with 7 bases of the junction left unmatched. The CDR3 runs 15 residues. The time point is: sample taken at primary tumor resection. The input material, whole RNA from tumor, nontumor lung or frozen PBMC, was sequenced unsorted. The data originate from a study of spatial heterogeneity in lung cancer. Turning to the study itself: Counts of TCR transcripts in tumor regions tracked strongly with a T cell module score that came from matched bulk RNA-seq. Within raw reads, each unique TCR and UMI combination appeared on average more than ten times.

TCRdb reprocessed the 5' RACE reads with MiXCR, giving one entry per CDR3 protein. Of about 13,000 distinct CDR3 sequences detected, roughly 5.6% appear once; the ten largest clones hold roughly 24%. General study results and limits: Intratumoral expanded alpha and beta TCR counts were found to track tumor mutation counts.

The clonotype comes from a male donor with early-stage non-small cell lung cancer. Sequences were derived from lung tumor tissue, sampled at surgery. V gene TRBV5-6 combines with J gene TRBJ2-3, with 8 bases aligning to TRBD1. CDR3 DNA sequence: TGTGCCAGCAGCTTGGTGACAGGGGAATTAAATACGCAGTATTTT. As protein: CASSLVTGELNTQYF.